Only a few counts were recorded for the clone carrying this T cell receptor beta chain. Its antigen is unknown. The CDR3 is made up of 15 amino acids. Trimming removed 3 bases from V and 0 bases from J, with 8 bases in between. CDR1 is LGHNA and CDR2 is YSLEER in the germline V gene. Time point defined: blood at routine non-recurrence follow-up after resection. A unique molecular identifier was carried by every single TCR cDNA molecule. MiXCR, run by TCRdb on the 5' RACE reads, gives a single entry per CDR3 protein. The sample holds approximately 100,000 distinct CDR3 sequences, 15% to 20% seen once. This sample is drawn from a study of spatial heterogeneity in lung cancer. Across the study: Sequencing covered available follow-up PBMC samples collected a median of roughly 22 months after resection. Beta-chain sequences were consistently detected more often than alpha-chain sequences. Notes on the study in general: Blood contained ubiquitous expanded tumor TCRs more at resection than at follow-up.

The sample here was PBMCs, taken at follow-up. The clonotype was recovered from a male donor with early-stage non-small cell lung cancer. The chain recombines TRBV4-3 with TRBJ2-2, with TRBD2 as a possible D gene (6 bases). The CDR3 loop reads CASSQDYTNTGELFF. CDR3 sequence (DNA): TGCGCCAGCAGCCAGGACTATACGAACACCGGGGAGCTGTTTTTT.